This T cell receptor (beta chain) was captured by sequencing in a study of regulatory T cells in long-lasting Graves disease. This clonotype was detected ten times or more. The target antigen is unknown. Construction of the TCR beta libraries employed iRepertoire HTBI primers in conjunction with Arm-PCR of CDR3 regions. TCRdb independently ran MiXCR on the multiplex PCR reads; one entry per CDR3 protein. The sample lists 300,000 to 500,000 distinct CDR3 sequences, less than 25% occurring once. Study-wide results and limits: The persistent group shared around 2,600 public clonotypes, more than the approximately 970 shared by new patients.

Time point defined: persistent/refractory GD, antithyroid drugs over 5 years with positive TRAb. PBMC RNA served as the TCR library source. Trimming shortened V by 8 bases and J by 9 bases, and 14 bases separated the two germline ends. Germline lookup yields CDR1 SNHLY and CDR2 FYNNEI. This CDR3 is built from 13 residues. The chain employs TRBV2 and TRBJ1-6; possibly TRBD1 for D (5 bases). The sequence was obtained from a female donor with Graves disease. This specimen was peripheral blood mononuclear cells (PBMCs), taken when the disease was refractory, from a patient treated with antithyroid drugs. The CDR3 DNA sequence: TGTGCCAGCGTTTCGGGGGATGTTTCACCCCTCCACTTT. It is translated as CASVSGDVSPLHF.